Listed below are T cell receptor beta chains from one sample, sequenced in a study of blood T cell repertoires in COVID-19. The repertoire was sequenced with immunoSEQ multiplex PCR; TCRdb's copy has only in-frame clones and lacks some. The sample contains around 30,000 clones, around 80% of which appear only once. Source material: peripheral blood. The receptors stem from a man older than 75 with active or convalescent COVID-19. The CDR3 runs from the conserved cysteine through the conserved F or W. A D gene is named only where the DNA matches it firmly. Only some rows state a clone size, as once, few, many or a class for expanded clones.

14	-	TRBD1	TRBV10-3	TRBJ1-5	CAISQGQGHQPQHF	TGTGCCATCAGCCAAGGACAGGGACATCAGCCCCAGCATTTT
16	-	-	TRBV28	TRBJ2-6	CASSSPGASGANVLTF	TGTGCCAGCAGTTCCCCCGGAGCTTCGGGGGCCAACGTCCTGACTTTC
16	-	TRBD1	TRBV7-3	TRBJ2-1	CASSEIIGTDYNEQFF	TGTGCCAGCAGCGAGATAATCGGGACAGATTACAATGAGCAGTTCTTC
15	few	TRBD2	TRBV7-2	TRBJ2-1	CASSYSGGSYNEQFF	TGTGCCAGCAGCTATAGCGGGGGCTCCTACAATGAGCAGTTCTTC
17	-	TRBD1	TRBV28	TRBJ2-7	CASSFDREKLFLGEQYF	TGTGCCAGCAGTTTTGACAGGGAGAAACTATTTCTGGGGGAGCAGTACTTC
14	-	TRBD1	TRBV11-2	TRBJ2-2	CASSWDRGSGELFF	TGTGCCAGCAGCTGGGACAGGGGGTCCGGGGAGCTGTTTTTT
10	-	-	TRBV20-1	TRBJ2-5	CSAAQETQYF	TGCAGTGCTGCGCAAGAGACCCAGTACTTC
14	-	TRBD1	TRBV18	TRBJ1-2	CASSRLDRGLGYTF	TGTGCCAGCTCGCGATTGGACAGGGGGCTTGGCTACACCTTC
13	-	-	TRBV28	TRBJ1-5	CASENPYNQPQHF	TGTGCCAGCGAAAATCCCTATAATCAGCCCCAGCATTTT
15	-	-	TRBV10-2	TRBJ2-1	CASEAGRLWGNEQFF	TGCGCCAGCGAGGCGGGGAGACTCTGGGGCAATGAGCAGTTCTTC
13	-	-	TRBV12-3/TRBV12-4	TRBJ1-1	CASSLQGGTEAFF	TGTGCCAGCAGTTTGCAGGGAGGCACTGAAGCTTTCTTT
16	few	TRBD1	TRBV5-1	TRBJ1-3	CASSWGQYLSGNTIYF	TGCGCCAGCAGCTGGGGACAGTATCTCTCTGGAAACACCATATATTTT
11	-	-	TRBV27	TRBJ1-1	CASAGRERAFF	TGTGCCAGCGCAGGGAGGGAGCGGGCTTTCTTT
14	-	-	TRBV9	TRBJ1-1	CASSVVGGETEAFF	TGTGCCAGCAGCGTAGTCGGGGGGGAAACTGAAGCTTTCTTT
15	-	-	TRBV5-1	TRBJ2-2	CASSLGTVNTGELFF	TGCGCCAGCAGCTTGGGGACAGTTAACACCGGGGAGCTGTTTTTT
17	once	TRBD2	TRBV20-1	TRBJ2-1	CSASSRTSGLNHNEQFF	TGCAGTGCTAGTTCGCGGACTAGCGGGCTTAACCACAATGAGCAGTTCTTC
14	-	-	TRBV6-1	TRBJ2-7	CASSEHSLSYEQYF	TGTGCCAGCAGTGAACATAGCCTTTCCTACGAGCAGTACTTC
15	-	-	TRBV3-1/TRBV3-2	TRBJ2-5	CASSQVDRTQETQYF	TGTGCCAGCAGCCAAGTCGACAGAACCCAAGAGACCCAGTACTTC
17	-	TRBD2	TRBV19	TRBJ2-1	CASSKGLAGGEKNEQFF	TGTGCCAGTAGTAAAGGACTAGCGGGAGGGGAGAAGAATGAGCAGTTCTTC
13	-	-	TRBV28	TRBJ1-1	CASSLRRHGEAFF	TGTGCCAGCAGTTTAAGGCGACACGGTGAAGCTTTCTTT
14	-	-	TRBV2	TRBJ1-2	CASSDEAANYGYTF	TGTGCCAGCAGTGATGAGGCAGCTAACTATGGCTACACCTTC
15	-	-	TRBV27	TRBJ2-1	CASSLASAGNNEQFF	TGTGCCAGCAGTTTGGCCAGCGCCGGTAACAATGAGCAGTTCTTC
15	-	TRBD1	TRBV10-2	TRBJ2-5	CASWGQGSPRETQYF	TGCGCCAGCTGGGGACAGGGGTCCCCTAGGGAGACCCAGTACTTC
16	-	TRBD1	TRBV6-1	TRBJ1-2	CASSDFQRTGHYGYTF	TGTGCCAGCAGTGATTTCCAAAGGACAGGGCACTATGGCTACACCTTC